This TCR beta chain appears in the sequencing data of a study of chemoradiotherapy in HPV16-positive cancers. The study's findings and limits: Non-HPV-specific T cells did not expand in tumors during treatment, whereas candidate HPV-specific clones and E7-related motifs did. In HPV16-positive patients, HPV-responsive T-cell expansion tracked better recurrence-free survival. Functional assays defining HPV-specific T cells used only a couple of HPV16-positive patients.

Using immunoSEQ multiplex PCR, the repertoire was profiled, and TCRdb retains in-frame clones only, with some absent. Of around 3,500 clones in the sample, about 94% were seen once. V lost 0 bases, J lost 1 base, and 3 bases stayed unmatched. CDR1 and CDR2 (germline): SGDLS, YYNGEE. The CDR3 length is 15 residues. Concerning this clone itself: Its antigen is currently unknown.

Repeated repertoire sampling spanned the course of chemoradiotherapy. The J gene is TRBJ1-1, the V gene TRBV9, with 7 bases aligning to TRBD1. This sequence was found in a human donor with HPV-associated anogenital cancer. Sample acquisition took place from a patient who underwent chemoradiotherapy. This chain's CDR3 is CASSVGTGANTEAFF. CDR3 nucleotide sequence: TGTGCCAGCAGCGTAGGGACAGGTGCGAACACTGAAGCTTTCTTT. The full variable domain, its missing parts supplied by reference TRBV9 and TRBJ1-1, is DSGVTQTPKHLITATGQRVTLRCSPRSGDLSVYWYQQSLDQGLQFLIQYYNGEERAKGNILERFSAQQFPDLHSELNLSSLELGDSALYFCASSVGTGANTEAFFGQGTRLTVV.